This note documents a single T cell receptor (beta chain) sequence. Germline V gene lookup returns CDR1 LNHDA and CDR2 SQIVND (reference sequence). Between the trimmed V and J ends, which lost 8 bases and 5 bases, there was a span of 12 bases. The CDR3 sequence is 12 residues long. TCRdb keeps only in-frame clones here, not all; method: immunoSEQ multiplex PCR. The table includes about 89,000 clones, more than 70% detected once. These data originate in a study of blood T cell repertoires in COVID-19. This receptor was identified in a man aged 60 to 75 with acute or convalescent COVID-19. What was sequenced was peripheral blood. The chain joins TRBV19 to TRBJ2-5, with D perhaps TRBD1 (5 bases). CDR3 in DNA: TGTGCCAGTTCCCAGGGTGTTGAGACCCAGTACTTC. Its translation: CASSQGVETQYF.